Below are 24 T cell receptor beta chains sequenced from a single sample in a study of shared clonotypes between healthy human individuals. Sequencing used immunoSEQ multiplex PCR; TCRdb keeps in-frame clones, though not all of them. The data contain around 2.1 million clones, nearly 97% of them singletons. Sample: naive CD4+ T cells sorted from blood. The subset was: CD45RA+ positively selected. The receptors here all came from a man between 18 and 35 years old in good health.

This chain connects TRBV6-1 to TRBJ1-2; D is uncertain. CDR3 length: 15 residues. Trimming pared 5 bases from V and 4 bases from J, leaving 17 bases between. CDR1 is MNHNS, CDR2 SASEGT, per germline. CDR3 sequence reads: CASSQNVAGIYGYTF. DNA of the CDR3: TGTGCCAGCAGTCAAAACGTGGCAGGCATCTATGGCTACACCTTC.

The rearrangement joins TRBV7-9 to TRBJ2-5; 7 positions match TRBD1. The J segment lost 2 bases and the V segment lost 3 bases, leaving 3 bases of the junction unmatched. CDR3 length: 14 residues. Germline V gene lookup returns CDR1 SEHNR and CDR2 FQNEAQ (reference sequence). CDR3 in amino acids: CASSLGQLQETQYF. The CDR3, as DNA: TGTGCCAGCAGCTTGGGACAGCTACAAGAGACCCAGTACTTC.

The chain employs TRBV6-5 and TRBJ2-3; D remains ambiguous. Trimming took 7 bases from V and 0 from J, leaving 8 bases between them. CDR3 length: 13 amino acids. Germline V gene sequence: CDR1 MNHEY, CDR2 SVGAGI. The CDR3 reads CASINPSTDTQYF. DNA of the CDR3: TGTGCCAGCATAAATCCTAGCACAGATACGCAGTATTTT.

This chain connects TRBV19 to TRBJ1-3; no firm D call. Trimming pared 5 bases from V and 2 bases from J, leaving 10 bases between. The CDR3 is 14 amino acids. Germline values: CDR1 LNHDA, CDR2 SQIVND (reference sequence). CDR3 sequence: CASSSRRTGNTIYF. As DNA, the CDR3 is TGTGCCAGTAGTTCCCGAAGAACTGGAAACACCATATATTTT.

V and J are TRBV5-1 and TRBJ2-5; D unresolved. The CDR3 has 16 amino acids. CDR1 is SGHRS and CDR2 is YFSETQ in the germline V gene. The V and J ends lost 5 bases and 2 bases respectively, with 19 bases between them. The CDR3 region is CASSSTGWVGQETQYF. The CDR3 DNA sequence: TGCGCCAGCAGTTCCACCGGCTGGGTGGGACAAGAGACCCAGTACTTC.

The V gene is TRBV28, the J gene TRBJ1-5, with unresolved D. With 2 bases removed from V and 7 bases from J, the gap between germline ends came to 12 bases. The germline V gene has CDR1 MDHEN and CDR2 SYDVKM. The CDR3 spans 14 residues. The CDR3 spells CASSLVAKYQPQHF. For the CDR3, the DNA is TGTGCCAGCAGTTTAGTGGCGAAATACCAGCCCCAGCATTTT.

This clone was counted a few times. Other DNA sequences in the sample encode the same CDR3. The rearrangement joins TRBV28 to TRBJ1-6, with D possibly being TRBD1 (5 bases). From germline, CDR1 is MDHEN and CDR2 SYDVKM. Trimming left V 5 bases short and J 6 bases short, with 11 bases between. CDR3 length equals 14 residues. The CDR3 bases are TGTGCCAGCAGTACCGGGACGGTTAATTCACCCCTCCACTTT. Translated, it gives CASSTGTVNSPLHF.

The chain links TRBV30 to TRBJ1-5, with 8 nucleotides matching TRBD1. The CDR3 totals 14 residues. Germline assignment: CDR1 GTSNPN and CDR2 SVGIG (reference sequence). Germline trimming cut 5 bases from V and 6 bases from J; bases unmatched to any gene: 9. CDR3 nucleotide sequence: TGTGCCTGGGCTGGGCAGGGGGCGATTCAGCCCCAGCATTTT. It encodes CAWAGQGAIQPQHF.

The CDR3 spells CASSYAGIMNTEAFF. CDR3 sequence (DNA): TGTGCCAGCAGTTACGCAGGAATTATGAACACTGAAGCTTTCTTT. The chain carries TRBV6-5 and TRBJ1-1; D is unclear. The germline V and J ends were trimmed by 2 bases and 0 bases, with 10 bases remaining between them. The CDR3 length is 15 residues. Germline CDR1 reads MNHEY; CDR2 reads SVGAGI.

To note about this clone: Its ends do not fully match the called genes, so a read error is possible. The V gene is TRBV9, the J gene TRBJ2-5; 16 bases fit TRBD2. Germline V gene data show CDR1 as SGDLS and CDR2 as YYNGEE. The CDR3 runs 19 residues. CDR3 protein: CARSVAVGTSGRASETQYF. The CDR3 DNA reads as TGTGCCCGCAGCGTAGCTGTCGGGACTAGCGGGAGGGCCTCTGAGACCCAGTACTTC.

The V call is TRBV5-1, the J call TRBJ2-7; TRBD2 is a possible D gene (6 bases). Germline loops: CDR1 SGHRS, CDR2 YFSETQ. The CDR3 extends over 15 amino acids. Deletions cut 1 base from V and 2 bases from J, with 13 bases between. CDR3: CASSLWGGTTYEQYF. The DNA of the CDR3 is TGCGCCAGCAGCTTGTGGGGCGGGACGACCTACGAGCAGTACTTC.

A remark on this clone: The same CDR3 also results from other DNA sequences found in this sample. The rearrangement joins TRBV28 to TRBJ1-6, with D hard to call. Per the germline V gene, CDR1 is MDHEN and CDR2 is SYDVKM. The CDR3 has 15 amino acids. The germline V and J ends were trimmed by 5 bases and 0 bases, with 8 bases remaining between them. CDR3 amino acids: CASSLGSSYNSPLHF. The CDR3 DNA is TGTGCCAGCAGTCTAGGGTCCTCCTATAATTCACCCCTCCACTTT.

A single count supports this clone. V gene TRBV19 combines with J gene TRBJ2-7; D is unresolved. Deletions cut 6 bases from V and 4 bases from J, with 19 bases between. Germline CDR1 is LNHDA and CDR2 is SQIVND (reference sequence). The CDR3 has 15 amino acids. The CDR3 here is CASRDSGRVPYEQYF. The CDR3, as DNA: TGTGCCAGTAGAGATTCTGGACGGGTACCGTACGAGCAGTACTTC.

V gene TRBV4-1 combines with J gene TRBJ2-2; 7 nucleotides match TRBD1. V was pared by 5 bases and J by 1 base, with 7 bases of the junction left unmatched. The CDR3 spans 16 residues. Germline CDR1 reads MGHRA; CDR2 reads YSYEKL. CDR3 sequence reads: CASSYHRGGNTGELFF. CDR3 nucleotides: TGCGCCAGCAGCTATCACAGGGGTGGGAACACCGGGGAGCTGTTTTTT.

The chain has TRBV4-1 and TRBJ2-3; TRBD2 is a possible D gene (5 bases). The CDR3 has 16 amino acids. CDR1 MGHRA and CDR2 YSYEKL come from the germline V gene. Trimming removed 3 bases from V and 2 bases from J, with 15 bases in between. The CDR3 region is CASSQALGAYTDTQYF. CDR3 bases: TGCGCCAGCAGCCAGGCACTAGGCGCATACACAGATACGCAGTATTTT.

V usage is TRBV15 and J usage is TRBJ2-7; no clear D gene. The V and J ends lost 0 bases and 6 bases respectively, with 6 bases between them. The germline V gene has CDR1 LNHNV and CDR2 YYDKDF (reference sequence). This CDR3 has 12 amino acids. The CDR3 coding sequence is TGTGCCACCAGCAGAGATTGGATCGAGCAGTACTTC. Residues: CATSRDWIEQYF.

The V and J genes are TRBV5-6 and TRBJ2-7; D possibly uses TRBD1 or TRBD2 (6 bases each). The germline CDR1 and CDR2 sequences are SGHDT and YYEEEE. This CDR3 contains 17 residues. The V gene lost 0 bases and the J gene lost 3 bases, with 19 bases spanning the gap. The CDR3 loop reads CASSLGVSGALDYEQYF. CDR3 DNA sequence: TGTGCCAGCAGCTTGGGAGTTTCGGGGGCCCTGGACTACGAGCAGTACTTC.

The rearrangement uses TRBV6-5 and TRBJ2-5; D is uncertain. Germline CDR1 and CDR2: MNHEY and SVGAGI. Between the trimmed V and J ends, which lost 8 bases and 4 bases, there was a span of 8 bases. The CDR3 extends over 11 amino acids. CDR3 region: CASGNRETQYF. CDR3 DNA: TGTGCCAGCGGTAATAGAGAGACCCAGTACTTC.

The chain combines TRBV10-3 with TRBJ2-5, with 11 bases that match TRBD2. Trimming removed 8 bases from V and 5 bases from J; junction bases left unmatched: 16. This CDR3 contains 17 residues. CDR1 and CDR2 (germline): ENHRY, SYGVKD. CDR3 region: CAIPEVAGGPLGETQYF. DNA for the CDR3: TGTGCCATCCCTGAGGTAGCGGGAGGGCCATTGGGGGAGACCCAGTACTTC.

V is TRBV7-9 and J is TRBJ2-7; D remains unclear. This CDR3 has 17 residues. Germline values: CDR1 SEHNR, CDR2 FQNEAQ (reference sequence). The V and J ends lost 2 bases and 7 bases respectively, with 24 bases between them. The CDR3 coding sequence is TGTGCCAGCAGCTTAAGGCCAGGACCCTACGAGCTAGAGGAGCAGTACTTC. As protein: CASSLRPGPYELEEQYF.

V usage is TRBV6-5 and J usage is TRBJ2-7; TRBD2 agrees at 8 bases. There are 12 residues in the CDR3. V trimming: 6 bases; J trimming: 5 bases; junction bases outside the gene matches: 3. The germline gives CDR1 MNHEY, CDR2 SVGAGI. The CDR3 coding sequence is TGTGCCAGCAGCCCGGGAGGGCACGAGCAGTACTTC. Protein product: CASSPGGHEQYF.

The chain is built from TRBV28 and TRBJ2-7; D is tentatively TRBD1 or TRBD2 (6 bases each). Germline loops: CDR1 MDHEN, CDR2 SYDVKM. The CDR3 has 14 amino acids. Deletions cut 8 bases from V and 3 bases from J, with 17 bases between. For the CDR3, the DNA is TGTGCCAGCCGTTCCGGGGGCAACCGCTACGAGCAGTACTTC. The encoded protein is CASRSGGNRYEQYF.

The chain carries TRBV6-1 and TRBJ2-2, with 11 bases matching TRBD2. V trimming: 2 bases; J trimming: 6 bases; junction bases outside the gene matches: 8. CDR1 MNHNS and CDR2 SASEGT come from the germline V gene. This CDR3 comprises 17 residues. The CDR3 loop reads CASSERRTSGSPGELFF. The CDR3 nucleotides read TGTGCCAGCAGTGAAAGAAGAACTAGCGGGAGTCCCGGGGAGCTGTTTTTT.

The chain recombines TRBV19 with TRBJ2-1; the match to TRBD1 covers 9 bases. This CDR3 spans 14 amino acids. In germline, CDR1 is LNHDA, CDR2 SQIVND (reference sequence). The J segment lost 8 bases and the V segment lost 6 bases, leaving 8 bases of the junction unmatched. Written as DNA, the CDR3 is TGTGCCAGTAGGGCGGGACAGGGTGAGTATGAGCAGTTCTTC. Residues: CASRAGQGEYEQFF.